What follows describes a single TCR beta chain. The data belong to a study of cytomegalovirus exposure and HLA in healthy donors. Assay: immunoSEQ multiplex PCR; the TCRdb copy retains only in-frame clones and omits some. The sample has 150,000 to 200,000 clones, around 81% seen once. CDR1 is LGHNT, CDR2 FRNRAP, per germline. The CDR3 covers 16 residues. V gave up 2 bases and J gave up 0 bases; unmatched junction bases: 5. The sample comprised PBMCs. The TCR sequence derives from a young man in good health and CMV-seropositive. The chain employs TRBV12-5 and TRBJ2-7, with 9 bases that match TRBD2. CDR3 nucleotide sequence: TGTGCTAGTGGTTTGTATAGCGGGGGCCACTCCTACGAGCAGTACTTC. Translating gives CASGLYSGGHSYEQYF.